The sequence of this T cell receptor beta chain was determined in a study of T cell clonality in common variable immunodeficiency. In this sample, this clone turned up many times. The target antigen is unknown. The read comes to an end 3 residues before the CDR3 does, leaving the germline J gene to fill in the end. Other DNA sequences of this sample code for an identical CDR3. Equal genomic DNA amounts from CVID and control samples were sequenced. Generated by immunoSEQ multiplex PCR, the TCRdb table keeps only in-frame clones and is missing some. Altogether about 37,000 clones were found in the sample, and no singletons occur. Study-wide findings and caveats: T cell subpopulation sequencing would be needed to explain CVID clonality. In common variable immunodeficiency, TCR beta chains reportedly carried fewer deletions and N-nucleotide insertions. Compared with healthy controls, CVID subjects showed increased TCRbeta clonality, mostly in about a third.

In germline, CDR1 is GTSNPN, CDR2 SVGIG (reference sequence). The CDR3 spans 13 residues. Trimming at V came to 5 bases and at J to 7 bases, leaving 3 bases not matched to a gene. J is TRBJ1-6 and V is TRBV30; 9 nucleotides align to TRBD1. This clonotype was obtained from a person aged 18 to 70 in good health. The material sequenced was peripheral blood mononuclear cells. The part of the CDR3 DNA that was read is TGTGCCTGGGGGGGACAGGGAAATTCACCC. Its translation: CAWGGQGNSP. The full CDR3 sequence reads CAWGGQGNSPLHF.